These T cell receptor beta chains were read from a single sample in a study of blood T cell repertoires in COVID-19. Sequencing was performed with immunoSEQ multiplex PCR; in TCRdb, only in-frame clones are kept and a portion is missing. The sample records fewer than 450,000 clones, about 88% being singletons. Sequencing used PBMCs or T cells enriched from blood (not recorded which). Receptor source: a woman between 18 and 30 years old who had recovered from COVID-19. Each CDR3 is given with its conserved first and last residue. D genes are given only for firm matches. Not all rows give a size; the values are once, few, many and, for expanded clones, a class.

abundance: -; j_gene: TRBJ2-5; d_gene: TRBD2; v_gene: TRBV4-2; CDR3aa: CASSSRTSGAQETQYF; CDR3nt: TGTGCCAGCAGCTCCCGGACTAGCGGGGCCCAAGAGACCCAGTACTTC
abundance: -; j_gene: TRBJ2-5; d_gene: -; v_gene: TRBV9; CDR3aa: CASSGRGLIETQYF; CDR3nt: TGTGCCAGCAGCGGGAGGGGACTGATCGAGACCCAGTACTTC
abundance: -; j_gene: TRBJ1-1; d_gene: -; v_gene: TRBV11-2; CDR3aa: CASSLEDTNSNTEAFF; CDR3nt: TGTGCCAGCAGCTTAGAGGACACAAACTCGAACACTGAAGCTTTCTTT
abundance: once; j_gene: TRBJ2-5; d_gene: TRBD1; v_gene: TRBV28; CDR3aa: CASNNNQGVLVGTQYF; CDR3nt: TGTGCCAGCAACAACAACCAGGGGGTCCTGGTGGGGACCCAGTACTTC
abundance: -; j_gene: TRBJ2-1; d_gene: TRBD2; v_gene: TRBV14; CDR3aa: CASSYSGVQLYEQFF; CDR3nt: TGTGCCAGCAGTTACAGCGGGGTCCAACTGTATGAGCAGTTCTTC
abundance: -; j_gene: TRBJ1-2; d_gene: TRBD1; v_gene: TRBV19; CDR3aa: CASSMTGGHGYTF; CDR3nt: TGTGCCAGTAGTATGACAGGGGGTCATGGCTACACCTTC
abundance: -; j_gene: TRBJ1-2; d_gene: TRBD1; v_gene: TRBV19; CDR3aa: CASSMSRDSNYGYTF; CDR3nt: TGTGCCAGTAGTATGTCCCGGGACAGTAACTATGGCTACACCTTC
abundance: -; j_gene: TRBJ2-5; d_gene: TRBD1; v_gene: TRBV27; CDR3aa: CASKHRGYQETQYF; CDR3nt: TGTGCCAGCAAACACAGGGGGTACCAAGAGACCCAGTACTTC
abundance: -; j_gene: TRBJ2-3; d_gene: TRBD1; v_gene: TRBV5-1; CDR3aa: CASSSDRVKTDTQYF; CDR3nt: TGCGCCAGCAGCTCTGACAGGGTTAAAACAGATACGCAGTATTTT
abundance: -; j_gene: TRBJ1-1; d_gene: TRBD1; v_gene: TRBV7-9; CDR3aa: CASSQGGHTEAFF; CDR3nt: TGTGCCAGCAGCCAGGGGGGCCACACTGAAGCTTTCTTT
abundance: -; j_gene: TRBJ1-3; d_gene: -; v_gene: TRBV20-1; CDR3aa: CSAGGGGHTIYF; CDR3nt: TGCAGTGCTGGTGGGGGAGGCCACACCATATATTTT
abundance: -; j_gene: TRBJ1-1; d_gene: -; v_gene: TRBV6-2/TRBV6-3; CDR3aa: CASSRHRDLNTEAFF; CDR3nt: TGTGCCAGCAGTAGGCACAGGGATCTGAACACTGAAGCTTTCTTT
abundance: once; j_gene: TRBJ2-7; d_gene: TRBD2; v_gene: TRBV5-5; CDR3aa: CASSLVLAGSYEQYF; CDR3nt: TGTGCCAGCAGCTTGGTTCTAGCGGGCTCCTACGAGCAGTACTTC
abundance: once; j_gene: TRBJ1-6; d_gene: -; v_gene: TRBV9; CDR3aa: CASSVAGNPGSPLHF; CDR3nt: TGTGCCAGCAGCGTAGCCGGGAACCCGGGTTCACCCCTCCACTTT
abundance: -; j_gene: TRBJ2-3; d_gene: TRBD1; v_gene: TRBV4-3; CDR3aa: CASSHRTGGTDTQYF; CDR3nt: TGCGCCAGCAGCCATAGGACAGGGGGCACAGATACGCAGTATTTT
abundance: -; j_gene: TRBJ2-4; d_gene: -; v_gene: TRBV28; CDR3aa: CASSRFPGVAKNIQYF; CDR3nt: TGTGCCAGCAGTCGGTTTCCGGGAGTAGCCAAAAACATTCAGTACTTC
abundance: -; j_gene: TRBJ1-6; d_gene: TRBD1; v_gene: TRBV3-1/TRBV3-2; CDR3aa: CASSGGQSNSPLHF; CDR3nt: TGTGCCAGCAGTGGGGGACAGTCAAATTCACCCCTCCACTTT
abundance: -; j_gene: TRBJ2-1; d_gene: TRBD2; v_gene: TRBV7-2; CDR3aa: CASSLPSSGGYGEQFF; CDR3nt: TGTGCCAGCAGCTTACCTTCTAGCGGGGGGTATGGTGAGCAGTTCTTC
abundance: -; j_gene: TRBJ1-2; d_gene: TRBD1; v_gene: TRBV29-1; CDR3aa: CSTLTGEGYTF; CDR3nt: TGCAGCACCCTAACAGGGGAAGGCTACACCTTC
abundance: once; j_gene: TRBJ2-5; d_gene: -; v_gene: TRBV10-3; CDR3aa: CAISGRGGQETQYF; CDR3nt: TGTGCCATCAGTGGACGCGGCGGGCAAGAGACCCAGTACTTC
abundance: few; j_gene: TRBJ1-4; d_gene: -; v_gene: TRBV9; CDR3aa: CASSVGETRRIEKLFF; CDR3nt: TGTGCCAGCAGCGTAGGGGAGACCCGACGGATTGAAAAACTGTTTTTT
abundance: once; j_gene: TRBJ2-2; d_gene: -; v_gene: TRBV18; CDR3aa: CASSPRLGTTSNTGELFF; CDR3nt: TGTGCCAGCTCACCACGGCTGGGGACAACCTCGAACACCGGGGAGCTGTTTTTT
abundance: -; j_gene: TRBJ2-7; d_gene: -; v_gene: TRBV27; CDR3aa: CASSFPPVSPGILYEQYF; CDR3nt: TGTGCCAGCAGTTTTCCTCCCGTTTCTCCCGGGATCCTCTACGAGCAGTACTTC
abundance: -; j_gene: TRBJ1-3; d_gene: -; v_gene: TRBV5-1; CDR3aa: CASSPGLKAGNTIYF; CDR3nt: TGCGCCAGCAGCCCAGGGTTAAAAGCCGGAAACACCATATATTTT
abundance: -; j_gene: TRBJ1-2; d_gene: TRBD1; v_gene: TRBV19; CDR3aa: CASSPDREGYGYTF; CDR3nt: TGTGCCAGTAGTCCGGACAGGGAAGGGTATGGCTACACCTTC
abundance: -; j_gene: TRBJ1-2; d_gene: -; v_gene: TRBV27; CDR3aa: CASSIHGNYGYTF; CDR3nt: TGTGCCAGCAGCATACACGGGAACTATGGCTACACCTTC
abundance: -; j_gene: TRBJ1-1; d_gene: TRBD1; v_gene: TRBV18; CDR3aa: CASSPGTAQMNTEAFF; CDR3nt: TGTGCCAGCTCACCTGGGACAGCCCAGATGAACACTGAAGCTTTCTTT
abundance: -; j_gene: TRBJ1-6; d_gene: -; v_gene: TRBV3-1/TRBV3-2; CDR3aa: CASSPNHLTGINSPLHF; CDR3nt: TGTGCCAGCAGCCCAAACCACCTAACAGGGATTAATTCACCCCTCCACTTT
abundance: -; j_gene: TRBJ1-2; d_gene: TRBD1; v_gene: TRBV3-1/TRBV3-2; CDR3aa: CASTLGQGAPGYTF; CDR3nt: TGTGCCAGCACCTTAGGACAGGGGGCGCCTGGCTACACCTTC
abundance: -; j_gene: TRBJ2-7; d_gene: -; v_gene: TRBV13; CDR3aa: CASSLMADSYEQYF; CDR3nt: TGTGCCAGCAGCTTAATGGCTGATTCCTACGAGCAGTACTTC
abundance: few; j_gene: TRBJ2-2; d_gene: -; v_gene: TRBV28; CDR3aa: CASSLAGLSGELFF; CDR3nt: TGTGCCAGCAGTTTGGCAGGGTTAAGCGGGGAGCTGTTTTTT
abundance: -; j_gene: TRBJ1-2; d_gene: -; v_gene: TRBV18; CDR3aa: CASSPDSGGGYTF; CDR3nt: TGTGCCAGCTCACCGGACAGTGGAGGAGGCTACACCTTC
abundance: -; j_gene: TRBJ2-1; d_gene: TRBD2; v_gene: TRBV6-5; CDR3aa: CASSYSASGTHNEQFF; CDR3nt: TGTGCCAGCAGTTATTCGGCTAGCGGGACCCACAATGAGCAGTTCTTC
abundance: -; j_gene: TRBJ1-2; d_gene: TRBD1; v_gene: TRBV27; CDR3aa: CASSDRVENYGYTF; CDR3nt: TGTGCCAGCTCAGACAGGGTGGAGAACTATGGCTACACCTTC
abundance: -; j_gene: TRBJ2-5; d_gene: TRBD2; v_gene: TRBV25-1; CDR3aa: CASRLGLQETQYF; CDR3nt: TGTGCCAGCAGGTTGGGACTACAAGAGACCCAGTACTTC
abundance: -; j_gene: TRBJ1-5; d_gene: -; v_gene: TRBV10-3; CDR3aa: CAISQTLQGNLQPQHF; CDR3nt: TGTGCCATCAGTCAAACTTTACAGGGAAACCTACAGCCCCAGCATTTT
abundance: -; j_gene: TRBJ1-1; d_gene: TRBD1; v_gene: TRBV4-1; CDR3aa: CASSQEGGLNTEAFF; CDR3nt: TGCGCCAGCAGCCAAGAAGGGGGCCTTAACACTGAAGCTTTCTTT
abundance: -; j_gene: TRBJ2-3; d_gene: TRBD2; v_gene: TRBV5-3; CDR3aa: CARSLAPSHGGGTDTQYF; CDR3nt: TGTGCCAGAAGCTTGGCCCCGAGTCACGGGGGGGGCACAGATACGCAGTATTTT
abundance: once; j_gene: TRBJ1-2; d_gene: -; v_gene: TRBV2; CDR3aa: CASSESIRVQYGYTF; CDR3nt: TGTGCCAGCAGTGAAAGTATCAGGGTACAGTATGGCTACACCTTC
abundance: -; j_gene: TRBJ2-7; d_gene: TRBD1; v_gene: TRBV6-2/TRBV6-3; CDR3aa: CASSGQAYEQYF; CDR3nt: TGTGCCAGCAGCGGACAGGCCTACGAGCAGTACTTC
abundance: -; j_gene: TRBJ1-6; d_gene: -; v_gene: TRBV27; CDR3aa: CASTPGGYNSPLHF; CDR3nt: TGTGCCAGCACCCCCGGAGGGTATAATTCACCCCTCCACTTT
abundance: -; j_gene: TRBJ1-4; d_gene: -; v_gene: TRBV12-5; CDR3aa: CASGLAGDEKLFF; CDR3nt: TGTGCTAGTGGTTTGGCAGGCGATGAAAAACTGTTTTTT
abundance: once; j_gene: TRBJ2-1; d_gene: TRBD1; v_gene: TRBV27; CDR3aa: CASSFRVPGQGDNEQFF; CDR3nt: TGTGCCAGCAGTTTTCGGGTCCCGGGACAGGGGGACAATGAGCAGTTCTTC
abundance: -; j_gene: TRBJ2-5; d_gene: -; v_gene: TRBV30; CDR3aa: CAWSGGIQETQYF; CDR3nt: TGTGCCTGGAGTGGAGGCATCCAAGAGACCCAGTACTTC
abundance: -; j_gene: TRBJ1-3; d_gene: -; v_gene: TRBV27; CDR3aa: CASSRLSSGNTIYF; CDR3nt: TGTGCCAGCAGCCGATTGAGCTCTGGAAACACCATATATTTT
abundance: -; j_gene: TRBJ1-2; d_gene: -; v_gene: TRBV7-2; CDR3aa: CASSSQGIYGYTF; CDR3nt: TGTGCCAGCAGCTCACAGGGTATCTATGGCTACACCTTC
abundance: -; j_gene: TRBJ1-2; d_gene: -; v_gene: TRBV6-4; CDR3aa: CASSAGDGYTF; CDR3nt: TGTGCCAGCAGTGCAGGGGATGGCTACACCTTC
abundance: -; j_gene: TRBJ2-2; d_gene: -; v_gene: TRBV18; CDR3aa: CASSPGERSTGTPTRAGELFF; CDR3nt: TGTGCCAGCTCACCGGGAGAGCGATCCACCGGGACTCCCACGAGGGCCGGGGAGCTGTTTTTT
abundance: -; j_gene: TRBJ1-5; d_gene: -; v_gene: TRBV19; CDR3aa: CASSIVGARDNQPQHF; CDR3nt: TGTGCCAGTAGTATAGTTGGGGCAAGGGACAATCAGCCCCAGCATTTT
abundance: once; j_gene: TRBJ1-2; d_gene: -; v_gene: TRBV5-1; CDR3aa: CASSLEGQGNYGYTF; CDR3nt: TGCGCCAGCAGCTTGGAGGGGCAGGGGAACTATGGCTACACCTTC
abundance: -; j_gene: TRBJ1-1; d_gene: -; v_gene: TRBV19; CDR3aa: CASSIYRVSDTEAFF; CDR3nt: TGTGCCAGTAGTATCTATCGGGTATCGGACACTGAAGCTTTCTTT
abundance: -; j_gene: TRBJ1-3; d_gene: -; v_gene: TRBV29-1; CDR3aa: CSVGTPPDEGNTIYF; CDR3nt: TGCAGCGTTGGCACACCACCCGATGAAGGAAACACCATATATTTT
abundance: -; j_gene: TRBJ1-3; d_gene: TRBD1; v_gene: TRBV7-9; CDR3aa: CASSPLLDRVRGNTIYF; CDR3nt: TGTGCCAGCAGCCCGTTGCTGGACAGGGTACGTGGAAACACCATATATTTT
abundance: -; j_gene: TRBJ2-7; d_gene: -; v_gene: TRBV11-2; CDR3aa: CASSLEPEGVQGYEQYF; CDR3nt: TGTGCCAGCAGCTTAGAGCCTGAAGGGGTTCAGGGCTACGAGCAGTACTTC
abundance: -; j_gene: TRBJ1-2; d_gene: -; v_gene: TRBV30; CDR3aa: CAWSDQGFYGYTF; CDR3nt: TGTGCCTGGAGTGATCAGGGATTCTATGGCTACACCTTC
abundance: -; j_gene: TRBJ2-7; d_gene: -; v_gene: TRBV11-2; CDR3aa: CASSLTSDRAYEQYF; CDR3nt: TGTGCCAGCAGCTTAACATCCGACAGAGCCTACGAGCAGTACTTC
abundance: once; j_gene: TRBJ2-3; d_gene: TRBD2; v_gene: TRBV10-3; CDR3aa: CAISESLAGGADTQYF; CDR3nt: TGTGCCATCAGTGAGTCGCTAGCGGGGGGTGCAGATACGCAGTATTTT
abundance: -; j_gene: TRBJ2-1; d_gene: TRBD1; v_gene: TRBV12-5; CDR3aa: CASGSRGQGINEQFF; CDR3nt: TGTGCTAGTGGTTCCCGAGGACAGGGAATAAATGAGCAGTTCTTC
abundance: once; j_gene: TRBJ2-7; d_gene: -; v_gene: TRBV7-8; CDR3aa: CASSPRSYEQYF; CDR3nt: TGTGCCAGCAGCCCTCGTTCCTACGAGCAGTACTTC
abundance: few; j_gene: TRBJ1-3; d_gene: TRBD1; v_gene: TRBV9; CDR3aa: CASSASRDRAGNTIYF; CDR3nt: TGTGCCAGCAGCGCCTCCCGGGACAGGGCTGGAAACACCATATATTTT